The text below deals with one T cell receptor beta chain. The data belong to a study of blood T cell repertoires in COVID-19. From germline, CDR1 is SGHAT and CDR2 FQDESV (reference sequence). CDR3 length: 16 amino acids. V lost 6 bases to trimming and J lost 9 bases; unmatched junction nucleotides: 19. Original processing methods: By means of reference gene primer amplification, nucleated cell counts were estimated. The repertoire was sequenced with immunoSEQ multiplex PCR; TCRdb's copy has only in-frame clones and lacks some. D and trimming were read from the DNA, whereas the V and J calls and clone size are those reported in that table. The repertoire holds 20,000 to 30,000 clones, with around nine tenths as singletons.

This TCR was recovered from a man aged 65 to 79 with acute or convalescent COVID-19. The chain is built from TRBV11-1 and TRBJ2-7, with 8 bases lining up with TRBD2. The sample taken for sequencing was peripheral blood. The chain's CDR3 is CASRARSEAGVFGQYF. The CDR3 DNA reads TGTGCCAGCAGGGCGCGGTCGGAAGCGGGAGTTTTTGGGCAGTACTTC.